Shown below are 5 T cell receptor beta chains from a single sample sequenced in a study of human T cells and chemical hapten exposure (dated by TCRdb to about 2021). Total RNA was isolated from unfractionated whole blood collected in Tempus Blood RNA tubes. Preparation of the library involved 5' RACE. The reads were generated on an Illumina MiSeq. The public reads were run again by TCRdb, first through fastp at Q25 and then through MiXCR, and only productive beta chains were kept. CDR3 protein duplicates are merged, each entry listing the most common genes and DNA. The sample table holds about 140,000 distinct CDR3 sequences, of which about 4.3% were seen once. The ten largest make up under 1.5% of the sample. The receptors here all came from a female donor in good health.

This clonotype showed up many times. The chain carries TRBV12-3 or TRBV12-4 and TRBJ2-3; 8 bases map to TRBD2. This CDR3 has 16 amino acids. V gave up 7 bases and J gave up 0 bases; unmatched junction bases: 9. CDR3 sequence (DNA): TGTGCCAGCACTGATTTCGGGGGGGGGAGCACAGATACGCAGTATTTT. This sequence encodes CASTDFGGGSTDTQYF.

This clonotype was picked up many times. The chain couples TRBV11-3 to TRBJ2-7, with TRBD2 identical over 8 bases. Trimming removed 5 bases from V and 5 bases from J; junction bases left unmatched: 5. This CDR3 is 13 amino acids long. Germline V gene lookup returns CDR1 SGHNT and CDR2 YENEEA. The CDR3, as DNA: TGTGCCAGCAGCCTTGAGCGGGGGAACGAGCAGTACTTC. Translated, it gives CASSLERGNEQYF.

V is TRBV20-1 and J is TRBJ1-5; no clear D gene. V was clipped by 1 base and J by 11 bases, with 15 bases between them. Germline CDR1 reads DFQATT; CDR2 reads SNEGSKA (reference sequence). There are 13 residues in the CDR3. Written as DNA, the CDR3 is TGCAGTGCTAGAGCTCAGGACCCGCCATCCCAGCATTTT. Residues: CSARAQDPPSQHF.

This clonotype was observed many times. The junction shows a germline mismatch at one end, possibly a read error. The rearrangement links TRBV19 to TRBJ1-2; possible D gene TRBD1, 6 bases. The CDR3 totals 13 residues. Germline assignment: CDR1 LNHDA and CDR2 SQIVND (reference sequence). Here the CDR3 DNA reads TGTGCCAGTAGTATAGGAAGGGGACACCCAGAGGCCTTC. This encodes CASSIGRGHPEAF.

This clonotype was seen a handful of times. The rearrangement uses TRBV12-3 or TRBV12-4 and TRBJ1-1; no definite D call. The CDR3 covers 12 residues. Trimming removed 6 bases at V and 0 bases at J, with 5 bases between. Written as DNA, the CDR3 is TGTGCCAGCAGCTTCATGAACACTGAAGCTTTCTTT. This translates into CASSFMNTEAFF.